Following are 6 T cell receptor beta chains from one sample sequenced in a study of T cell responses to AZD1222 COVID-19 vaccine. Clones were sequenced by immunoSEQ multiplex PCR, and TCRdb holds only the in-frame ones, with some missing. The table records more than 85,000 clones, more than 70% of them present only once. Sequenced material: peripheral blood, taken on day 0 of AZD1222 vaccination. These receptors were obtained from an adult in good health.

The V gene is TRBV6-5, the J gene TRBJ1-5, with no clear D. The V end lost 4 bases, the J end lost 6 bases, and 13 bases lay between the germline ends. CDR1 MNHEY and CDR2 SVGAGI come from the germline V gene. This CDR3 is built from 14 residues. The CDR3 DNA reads TGTGCCAGCAGTTCAGGATTACGGTCTCAGCCCCAGCATTTT. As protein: CASSSGLRSQPQHF.

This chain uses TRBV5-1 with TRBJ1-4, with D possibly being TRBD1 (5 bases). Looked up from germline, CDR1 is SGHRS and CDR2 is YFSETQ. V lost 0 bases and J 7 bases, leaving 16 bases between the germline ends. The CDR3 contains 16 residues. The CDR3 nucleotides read TGCGCCAGCAGCTTGGCCGGGGGAGGGATCACTGAAAAACTGTTTTTT. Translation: CASSLAGGGITEKLFF.

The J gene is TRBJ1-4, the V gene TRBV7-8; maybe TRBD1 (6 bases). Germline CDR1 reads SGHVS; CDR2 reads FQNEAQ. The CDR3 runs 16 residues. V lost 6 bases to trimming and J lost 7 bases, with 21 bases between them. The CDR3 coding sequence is TGTGCCAGCAGTGTACGAACAGGGAGAAGGAGTGAAAAACTGTTTTTT. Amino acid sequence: CASSVRTGRRSEKLFF.

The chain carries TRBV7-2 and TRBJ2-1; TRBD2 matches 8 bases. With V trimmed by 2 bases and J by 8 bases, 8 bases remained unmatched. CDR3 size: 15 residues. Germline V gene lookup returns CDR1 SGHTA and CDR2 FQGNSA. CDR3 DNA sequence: TGTGCCAGCAGCTTAAACAGCGGGAGACGGGATGAGCAGTTCTTC. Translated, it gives CASSLNSGRRDEQFF.

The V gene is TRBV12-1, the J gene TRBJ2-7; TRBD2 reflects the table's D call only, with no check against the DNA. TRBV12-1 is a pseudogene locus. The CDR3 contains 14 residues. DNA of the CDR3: TGTGCCAGCAGCTTTCTGGCAGCTTCGGGTGAGCAGTACGTC. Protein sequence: CASSFLAASGEQYV.

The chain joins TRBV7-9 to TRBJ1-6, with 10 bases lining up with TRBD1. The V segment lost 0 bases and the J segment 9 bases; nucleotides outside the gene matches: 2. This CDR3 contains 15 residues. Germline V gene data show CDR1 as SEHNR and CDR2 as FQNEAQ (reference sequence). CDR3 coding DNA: TGTGCCAGCAGCTTAGCCGACAGGGGGCGTTCACCCCTCCACTTT. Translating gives CASSLADRGRSPLHF.